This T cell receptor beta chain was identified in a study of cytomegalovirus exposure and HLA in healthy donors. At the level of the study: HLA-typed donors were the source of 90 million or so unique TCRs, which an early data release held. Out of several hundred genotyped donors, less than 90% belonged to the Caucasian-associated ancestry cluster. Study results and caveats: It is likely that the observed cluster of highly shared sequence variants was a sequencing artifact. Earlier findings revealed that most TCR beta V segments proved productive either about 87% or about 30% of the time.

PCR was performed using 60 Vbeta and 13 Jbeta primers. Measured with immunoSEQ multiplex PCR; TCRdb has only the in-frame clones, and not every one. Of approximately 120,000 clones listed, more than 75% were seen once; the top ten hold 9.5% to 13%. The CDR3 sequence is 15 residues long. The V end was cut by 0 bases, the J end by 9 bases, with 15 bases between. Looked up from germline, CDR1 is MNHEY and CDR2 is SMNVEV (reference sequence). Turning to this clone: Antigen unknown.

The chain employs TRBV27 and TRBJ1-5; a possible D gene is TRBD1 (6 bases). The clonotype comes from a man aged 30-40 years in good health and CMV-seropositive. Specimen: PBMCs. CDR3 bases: TGTGCCAGCAGTTTATCGACAGGTCTTTTGTGGCCCCAGCATTTT. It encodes CASSLSTGLLWPQHF.